Each of the 9 T cell receptor beta chains below was sequenced from the same sample in a study of cytomegalovirus exposure and HLA in healthy donors. Primers for the PCR totalled 60 Vbeta and 13 Jbeta. The assay was immunoSEQ multiplex PCR, and TCRdb's table has in-frame clones only and misses some. The sample consists of about 120,000 clones, around 70% of them appearing once. The sequenced sample was PBMCs. The receptors here all came from a man in his forties in good health and CMV-seropositive.

The V and J genes are TRBV20-1 and TRBJ1-4; D gene uncertain. The CDR3 spans 11 residues. CDR1 is DFQATT, CDR2 SNEGSKA, per germline (reference sequence). The V gene lost 2 bases and the J gene lost 7 bases, with 5 bases spanning the gap. CDR3 sequence reads: CSARTGEKLFF. The CDR3 nucleotides read TGCAGTGCTAGAACGGGTGAAAAACTGTTTTTT.

The table lists this clone with a count of one. The chain carries TRBV29-1 and TRBJ1-4; the D gene is possibly TRBD1 (6 bases). With 7 bases removed from V and 5 bases from J, the gap between germline ends came to 11 bases. Germline V gene lookup returns CDR1 SQVTM and CDR2 ANQGSEA. This CDR3 is built from 12 residues. CDR3: CSGTQGNEKLFF. As DNA, the CDR3 is TGCAGCGGGACACAGGGAAATGAAAAACTGTTTTTT.

The chain has TRBV15 and TRBJ2-1; 8 nucleotides agree with TRBD1. The germline V gene encodes CDR1 LNHNV and CDR2 YYDKDF (reference sequence). The CDR3 covers 15 residues. With V trimmed by 3 bases and J by 2 bases, 3 bases remained unmatched. The CDR3 protein is CATSRRDRTYNEQFF. In DNA, the CDR3 is TGTGCCACCAGCAGGAGGGACAGGACCTACAATGAGCAGTTCTTC. Drawing the rest from reference TRBV15 and TRBJ2-1, the complete variable domain is DAMVIQNPRYQVTQFGKPVTLSCSQTLNHNVMYWYQQKSSQAPKLLFHYYDKDFNNEADTPDNFQSRRPNTSFCFLDIRSPGLGDTAMYLCATSRRDRTYNEQFFGPGTRLTVL.

The V call is TRBV7-9, the J call TRBJ2-1, with 9 bases matching TRBD2. The CDR3 consists of 16 residues. Germline CDR1 is SEHNR and CDR2 is FQNEAQ (reference sequence). V was clipped by 4 bases and J by 9 bases; unmatched bases: 13. CDR3 loop: CASSSPLAGGYGEQFF. The CDR3, as DNA: TGTGCCAGCAGCTCCCCCTTGGCGGGAGGGTACGGTGAGCAGTTCTTC.

The V call is TRBV4-3, the J call TRBJ2-5; 7 bases are a match to TRBD1. The V segment lost 0 bases and the J segment 4 bases; nucleotides outside the gene matches: 11. The germline CDR1 and CDR2 sequences are LGHNA and YSLEER. This CDR3 region has 17 residues. CDR3 loop: CASSQDILGGLGETQYF. CDR3 DNA sequence: TGCGCCAGCAGCCAAGATATTTTAGGGGGCCTTGGAGAGACCCAGTACTTC.

Only a few counts were recorded for this clone. The genes are TRBV6-5 and TRBJ2-7; 7 nucleotides agree with TRBD1. Unmatched junction bases numbered 1, after V lost 5 bases and J lost 3 bases. There are 12 residues in the CDR3. The germline CDR1 and CDR2 sequences are MNHEY and SVGAGI. The CDR3 DNA is TGTGCCAGCAGTGGGACAGTCTACGAGCAGTACTTC. It yields the protein CASSGTVYEQYF.

The V call is TRBV19, the J call TRBJ1-1; D not resolved. This CDR3 is 14 amino acids long. The V and J ends lost 1 base and 6 bases respectively, with 12 bases between them. Germline-derived CDR1 and CDR2 are LNHDA and SQIVND (reference sequence). This CDR3 is CASSIGEGNAEAFF. As DNA, the CDR3 is TGTGCCAGTAGTATAGGGGAGGGTAACGCTGAAGCTTTCTTT.

The chain uses TRBV5-6 and TRBJ1-5; TRBD1 matches at 7 bases. Germline V gene lookup returns CDR1 SGHDT and CDR2 YYEEEE. The length of the CDR3 is 14 residues. The ends lost 0 bases at V and 6 bases at J; junction bases unmatched: 3. CDR3 amino acids: CASSLGQGIQPQHF. The CDR3 region has the DNA TGTGCCAGCAGCTTGGGACAGGGTATTCAGCCCCAGCATTTT.

This clone was picked up a small number of times. This chain uses TRBV9 with TRBJ1-4; D remains unclear. The V end lost 6 bases, the J end lost 2 bases, and 11 bases lay between the germline ends. The length of the CDR3 is 14 residues. The V gene's germline CDR1 is SGDLS and CDR2 YYNGEE. CDR3 sequence reads: CASTSQSTNEKLFF. The CDR3 DNA sequence: TGTGCCAGCACCTCTCAGTCCACTAATGAAAAACTGTTTTTT.